Listed here is a single T cell receptor (beta chain). Antigen unknown. The sequenced template was cDNA made from the entire isolated RNA. TCRdb's copy holds only in-frame clones and misses some; the assay was immunoSEQ multiplex PCR. Among about 930,000 clones listed, roughly 16% were seen once. V was pared by 3 bases and J by 3 bases, with 9 bases between. Germline-derived CDR1 and CDR2 are SGDLS and YYNGEE. This CDR3 comprises 14 residues. These data belong to a study of beta chain features in type 1 diabetes. Study observations and caveats: PCR might favor shorter templates, but any such skew would affect patients and controls equally.

Only one heparinised blood draw was taken per donor, and its volume averaged roughly 0.12 L. Sequencing was performed on naive CD4+ T cells from blood. The chain employs TRBV9 and TRBJ1-4; D is perhaps TRBD1 (5 bases). The sequence was obtained from a woman under 30 in good health. The CDR3 loop is CASSDGAANEKLFF. CDR3 nucleotides: TGTGCCAGCAGCGATGGGGCTGCTAATGAAAAACTGTTTTTT. The variable domain in full, with the rest retrieved from reference TRBV9 and TRBJ1-4, is DSGVTQTPKHLITATGQRVTLRCSPRSGDLSVYWYQQSLDQGLQFLIQYYNGEERAKGNILERFSAQQFPDLHSELNLSSLELGDSALYFCASSDGAANEKLFFGSGTQLSVL.